One sample yielded the 25 T cell receptor beta chains listed below, sequenced in a study of PD-1 blockade in mismatch repair-deficient tumors. Sequenced by immunoSEQ multiplex PCR; TCRdb stores in-frame clones only, minus some. Altogether around 51,000 clones are present, 81% being singletons, with the ten largest covering around 8.1%. This specimen was peripheral blood, taken approximately 20 weeks after starting pembrolizumab. These receptors originate from an adult with mismatch repair-deficient cancer.

The genes are TRBV30 and TRBJ2-2; 11 nucleotides match TRBD1. CDR1 and CDR2 (germline): GTSNPN, SVGIG (reference sequence). CDR3 length equals 14 residues. V lost 8 bases and J lost 4; bases outside the gene matches: 6. The CDR3 DNA sequence: TGTGCCCGAAGGGACAGGGGGGCCACCGGGGAGCTGTTTTTT. Translation gives CARRDRGATGELFF. Based on the CDR3 plus reference TRBV30 and TRBJ2-2, the full variable domain is SQTIHQWPATLVQPVGSPLSLECTVEGTSNPNLYWYRQAAGRGLQLLFYSVGIGQISSEVPQNLSASRPQDRQFILSSKKLLLSDSGFYLCARRDRGATGELFFGEGSRLTVL.

J is TRBJ2-7 and V is TRBV6-6, with D maybe TRBD2 (5 bases). The length of the CDR3 is 15 residues. Germline assignment: CDR1 MNHNY and CDR2 SVGAGI (reference sequence). Trimming took off 0 bases at V and 0 bases at J, with 9 bases between the two ends. CDR3 coding DNA: TGTGCCAGCAGTTACTCGAGGGTAATCTCCTACGAGCAGTACTTC. Protein: CASSYSRVISYEQYF.

The gene calls are TRBV5-4 and TRBJ2-7; TRBD2 matches 10 bases. Losses at the gene ends were 0 bases for V and 6 bases for J; bases not matched to a gene: 6. This CDR3 has 15 amino acids. Per the germline V gene, CDR1 is SGHNT and CDR2 is YYREEE (reference sequence). DNA for the CDR3: TGTGCCAGCAGCTTGGAAACTAGCGGGATGGGCGAGCAGTACTTC. It encodes CASSLETSGMGEQYF.

This chain links TRBV29-1 with TRBJ2-1; unclear D gene. This CDR3 region has 13 residues. The V end was cut by 7 bases, the J end by 4 bases, with 14 bases between. The germline gives CDR1 SQVTM, CDR2 ANQGSEA. The CDR3 DNA sequence: TGCAGCGGTGTCCAGTACAAATACAATGAGCAGTTCTTC. Translation: CSGVQYKYNEQFF.

The V and J genes are TRBV6-1 and TRBJ1-2, with D tentatively TRBD1 (6 bases). The germline V gene encodes CDR1 MNHNS and CDR2 SASEGT. Trimming shortened V by 3 bases and J by 2 bases, and 10 bases separated the two germline ends. CDR3 size: 14 residues. In DNA, the CDR3 is TGTGCCAGCAGTGAGCAGGGGAGGAACTATGGCTACACCTTC. This gives the protein CASSEQGRNYGYTF.

The chain uses TRBV6-1 and TRBJ2-1, with 8 bases aligning to TRBD1. Per germline, CDR1 MNHNS and CDR2 SASEGT. V lost 7 bases, J lost 10 bases, and 12 bases stayed unmatched. The length of the CDR3 is 14 residues. The CDR3 DNA sequence: TGTGCCAGCATCAGAAGAATGGACAGGGACGAGCAGTTCTTC. Amino acid sequence: CASIRRMDRDEQFF.

The chain carries TRBV14 and TRBJ2-1; TRBD2 matches 13 bases. The CDR3 totals 19 residues. Unmatched junction bases numbered 7, after V lost 1 base and J lost 1 base. Per germline, CDR1 SGHDN and CDR2 FVKESK. The CDR3, as DNA: TGTGCCAGCAGCCAAGCCCCCCGACTAGCGGGAGGATCCTACAATGAGCAGTTCTTC. This sequence encodes CASSQAPRLAGGSYNEQFF.

The V call is TRBV18, the J call TRBJ1-3, with D tentatively TRBD1 (6 bases). Trimming pared 6 bases from V and 4 bases from J, leaving 10 bases between. The CDR3 is 13 amino acids. Germline V CDR1 and CDR2: KGHSH, LQKENI. CDR3 in amino acids: CASSPDRGNTIYF. As DNA, the CDR3 is TGTGCCAGCTCTCCCGACAGGGGAAACACCATATATTTT.

The table lists this clone with a few counts. The rearrangement uses TRBV4-1 and TRBJ2-7, with 7 bases fitting TRBD2. The CDR3 is 18 residues long. In germline, CDR1 is MGHRA, CDR2 YSYEKL. J lost 1 base, V lost 0 bases, and 12 bases had no gene match. CDR3 amino acids: CASSQDLRRERLSYEQYF. In DNA, the CDR3 is TGCGCCAGCAGCCAAGATTTAAGGCGGGAGAGGTTATCCTACGAGCAGTACTTC.

The rearrangement uses TRBV6-6 and TRBJ2-3, with D unclear. Looked up from germline, CDR1 is MNHNY and CDR2 is SVGAGI (reference sequence). The CDR3 is 14 amino acids. The ends were cut back, 2 bases at V and 3 bases at J, with 9 bases in the middle. The CDR3 coding sequence is TGTGCCAGCAGTTACATGGGGTTTACAGATACGCAGTATTTT. Amino acids: CASSYMGFTDTQYF.

The chain joins TRBV5-1 to TRBJ2-3, with D possibly TRBD2 on 7 matching bases. Per the germline V gene, CDR1 is SGHRS and CDR2 is YFSETQ. V lost 1 base, J lost 3 bases, and 18 bases lay in between. This CDR3 has 17 amino acids. The CDR3 DNA sequence: TGCGCCAGCAGCTTGTTTGGAGTACAGGGAGGGACAGATACGCAGTATTTT. This encodes CASSLFGVQGGTDTQYF.

V is TRBV4-2 and J is TRBJ2-7, with a tentative D call TRBD2 (6 bases). The CDR3 totals 15 residues. In germline, CDR1 is LGHNA, CDR2 YNFKEQ. Trimming left V 0 bases short and J 3 bases short, with 12 bases between. CDR3 nucleotides: TGTGCCAGCAGCCAAGAGACGGGAGCGAGCTACGAGCAGTACTTC. Translating it yields CASSQETGASYEQYF.

This clone occurred once. The rearrangement uses TRBV7-2 and TRBJ2-7; unclear D gene. Germline CDR1 SGHTA, CDR2 FQGNSA. The CDR3 is 15 residues long. Trimming shortened V by 4 bases and J by 3 bases, and 16 bases separated the two germline ends. CDR3 sequence: CASSSPMATHYEQYF. The CDR3 region has the DNA TGTGCCAGCAGCTCCCCGATGGCGACTCACTACGAGCAGTACTTC.

The V gene is TRBV7-6, the J gene TRBJ2-7, with D possibly TRBD2 on 6 matching bases. The V and J ends lost 5 bases and 7 bases respectively, with 12 bases between them. Germline V gene data show CDR1 as SGHVS and CDR2 as FNYEAQ. The CDR3 totals 12 residues. The DNA of the CDR3 is TGTGCCAGCAGCCAGACTAGTGGTGAGCAGTACTTC. Residues: CASSQTSGEQYF.

In this sample, this clone is medium-sized (0.01 to 0.1%). This chain connects TRBV7-9 to TRBJ2-1; TRBD2 matches at 9 bases. CDR1 is SEHNR and CDR2 is FQNEAQ in the germline V gene (reference sequence). The CDR3 runs to 14 residues. With 5 bases clipped from V and 6 bases from J, the junction kept 5 bases outside the gene matches. The CDR3 here is CASSPGTSFNEQFF. In nucleotides, the CDR3 is TGTGCCAGCAGCCCCGGGACTAGCTTCAATGAGCAGTTCTTC.

This clone appeared a single time. This chain connects TRBV7-5 to TRBJ1-1; TRBD1 is taken as the D call from the table, unchecked against the DNA. TRBV7-5 corresponds to a pseudogene. The CDR3 is 15 amino acids. CDR3 in DNA: TGTGCCAGAAGCTCCCCGACAGGGGGCAACACTGAAGCTTTCTTT. This codes for CARSSPTGGNTEAFF.

This clone was found a few times. This chain connects TRBV7-8 to TRBJ2-7; D not certain. The V end was cut by 5 bases, the J end by 3 bases, with 5 bases between. The CDR3 totals 11 residues. In germline, CDR1 is SGHVS, CDR2 FQNEAQ. CDR3 residues: CASSLDYEQYF. Written as DNA, the CDR3 is TGTGCCAGCAGCCTAGACTACGAGCAGTACTTC.

This clone was counted between two and nine times. The chain couples TRBV4-2 to TRBJ2-3; TRBD2 agrees at 13 bases. V lost 0 bases, J lost 7 bases, and 4 bases stayed unmatched. This CDR3 has 16 residues. The germline V gene has CDR1 LGHNA and CDR2 YNFKEQ. The CDR3 loop is CASSQDGLAGANTQYF. CDR3 nucleotides: TGTGCCAGCAGCCAAGATGGACTAGCGGGAGCAAATACGCAGTATTTT.

CDR3 amino acids: CASSEFAGPSNTGELFF. Written as DNA, the CDR3 is TGTGCCAGCAGTGAATTCGCAGGCCCCTCGAACACCGGGGAGCTGTTTTTT. The chain is built from TRBV25-1 and TRBJ2-2; D ambiguous. V was cut by 1 base and J by 0 bases, with 12 bases left in between. The V gene's germline CDR1 is MGHDK and CDR2 SYGVNS. This CDR3 is 17 amino acids long.

The V and J genes are TRBV27 and TRBJ1-1, with 7 bases that match TRBD1. The CDR3 sequence is 12 residues long. Germline V gene data show CDR1 as MNHEY and CDR2 as SMNVEV (reference sequence). V gave up 2 bases and J gave up 7 bases; unmatched junction bases: 1. The CDR3 bases are TGTGCCAGCAGTTTAGGGACAGATGAAGCTTTCTTT. Translation gives CASSLGTDEAFF.

This sequence joins TRBV6-6 and TRBJ1-1; a possible D gene is TRBD1 (5 bases). Trimming pared 8 bases from V and 12 bases from J, leaving 16 bases between. CDR3 length: 11 residues. Germline CDR1 MNHNY, CDR2 SVGAGI (reference sequence). The CDR3: CASHSLGDPFF. The CDR3 DNA reads TGTGCCAGCCACTCACTCGGGGACCCTTTCTTT.

This rearrangement joins TRBV19 to TRBJ1-1; 8 bases match TRBD1. Trimming at V came to 0 bases and at J to 0 bases, leaving 9 bases not matched to a gene. This CDR3 spans 18 amino acids. Germline assignment: CDR1 LNHDA and CDR2 SQIVND (reference sequence). The CDR3 loop is CASSIDPRPGQVNTEAFF. CDR3 DNA: TGTGCCAGTAGTATAGATCCAAGACCGGGACAGGTGAACACTGAAGCTTTCTTT.

The chain employs TRBV11-2 and TRBJ2-2; D uncertain. The germline V and J ends were trimmed by 1 base and 7 bases, with 10 bases remaining between them. The CDR3 covers 14 residues. Germline assignment: CDR1 SGHAT and CDR2 FQNNGV. The CDR3 DNA sequence: TGTGCCAGCAGCTTAGTTTCCCACGGCGGGGAGCTGTTTTTT. Protein product: CASSLVSHGGELFF.

CDR3 nucleotides: TGTGCCAGCAGCGCAGGACATGACAATGAGCAGTTCTTC. This codes for CASSAGHDNEQFF. The chain uses TRBV9 and TRBJ2-1, with D perhaps matching TRBD1 (5 bases). The CDR3 totals 13 residues. The V end was cut by 3 bases, the J end by 5 bases, with 9 bases between. CDR1 and CDR2 from the germline V gene are SGDLS and YYNGEE. The full variable domain, its missing parts supplied by reference TRBV9 and TRBJ2-1, is DSGVTQTPKHLITATGQRVTLRCSPRSGDLSVYWYQQSLDQGLQFLIQYYNGEERAKGNILERFSAQQFPDLHSELNLSSLELGDSALYFCASSAGHDNEQFFGPGTRLTVL.

This rearrangement joins TRBV19 to TRBJ2-2; a weak D match, TRBD2 (6 bases). The CDR3 totals 12 residues. Germline-derived CDR1 and CDR2 are LNHDA and SQIVND (reference sequence). V shed 11 bases and J shed 7 bases, with 14 bases lying between them. This chain's CDR3 is CAVYMGGGELFF. Here the CDR3 DNA reads TGTGCCGTTTATATGGGGGGCGGGGAGCTGTTTTTT. The full variable domain, rest sourced from reference TRBV19 and TRBJ2-2, is DGGITQSPKYLFRKEGQNVTLSCEQNLNHDAMYWYRQDPGQGLRLIYYSQIVNDFQKGDIAEGYSVSREKKESFPLTVTSAQKNPTAFYLCAVYMGGGELFFGEGSRLTVL.